The source of this T cell receptor beta chain is a study of T-cell reconstitution after alpha-beta-depleted transplantation in children. This CDR3 has 15 residues. Germline V gene lookup returns CDR1 MDHEN and CDR2 SYDVKM. Trimming took off 5 bases at V and 7 bases at J, with 15 bases between the two ends. Molecular barcoding with unique molecular identifiers was used for the TCRbeta library. In TCRdb, the PCR reads were re-called with MiXCR into one record per CDR3 protein. The profile shows hundreds of thousands of distinct CDR3 sequences, roughly 15% of them singletons. This clonotype showed up just a few times.

The source material was PBMCs from the stem cell graft donor, sampled from the stem cell graft. The TCR comes from a human donor who donated a stem cell graft to a child with acute myeloid leukemia. This rearrangement joins TRBV28 to TRBJ1-6, with D possibly TRBD1 on 5 matching bases. CDR3 DNA sequence: TGTGCCAGCAGTCCGGCAGGGTACTCGAATTCACCCCTCCACTTT. Translation gives CASSPAGYSNSPLHF.